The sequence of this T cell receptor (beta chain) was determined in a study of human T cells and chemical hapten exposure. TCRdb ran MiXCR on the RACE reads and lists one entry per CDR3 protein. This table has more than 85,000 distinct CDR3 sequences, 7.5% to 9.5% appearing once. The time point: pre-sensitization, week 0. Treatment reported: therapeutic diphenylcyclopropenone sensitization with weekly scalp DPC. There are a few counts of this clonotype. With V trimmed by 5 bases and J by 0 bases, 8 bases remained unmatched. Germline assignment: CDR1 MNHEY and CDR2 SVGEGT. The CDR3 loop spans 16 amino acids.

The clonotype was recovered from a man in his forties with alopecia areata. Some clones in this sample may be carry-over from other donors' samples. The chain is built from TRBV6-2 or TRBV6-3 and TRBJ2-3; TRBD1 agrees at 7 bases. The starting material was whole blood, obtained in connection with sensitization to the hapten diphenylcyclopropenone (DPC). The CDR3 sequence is CASSRGTASSTDTQYF. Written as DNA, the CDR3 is TGTGCCAGCAGTCGTGGGACAGCCTCTAGCACAGATACGCAGTATTTT.